Following are 8 T cell receptor beta chains from one sample sequenced in a study of blood T cell repertoires in COVID-19. Only in-frame clones appear in the TCRdb table, and some are missing; sequencing was by immunoSEQ multiplex PCR. The table lists roughly 250,000 clones, about four fifths of them singletons. Sequences were obtained from peripheral blood. These receptors were taken from a person aged 70 to 80 with COVID-19, enrolled during active disease.

The gene calls are TRBV28 and TRBJ2-7, with 7 bases aligning to TRBD1. Germline assignment: CDR1 MDHEN and CDR2 SYDVKM. The J segment lost 6 bases and the V segment lost 5 bases, leaving 13 bases of the junction unmatched. The CDR3 loop spans 15 amino acids. The CDR3 is CASSRPGTAKAEQYF. In DNA, the CDR3 is TGTGCCAGCAGTCGGCCCGGGACAGCTAAGGCCGAGCAGTACTTC.

The chain employs TRBV27 and TRBJ1-2; D is ambiguous. This CDR3 is 11 amino acids long. Looked up from germline, CDR1 is MNHEY and CDR2 is SMNVEV (reference sequence). The V end was cut by 6 bases, the J end by 4 bases, with 6 bases between. The CDR3 spells CASRAPYGYTF. CDR3 coding DNA: TGTGCCAGCAGGGCTCCCTATGGCTACACCTTC.

The chain couples TRBV4-1 to TRBJ1-4; 9 positions match TRBD1. The CDR3 covers 16 residues. Germline trimming cut 0 bases from V and 7 bases from J; bases unmatched to any gene: 6. CDR1 is MGHRA, CDR2 YSYEKL, per germline. The CDR3 loop reads CASSQEQNRGLEKLFF. In DNA, the CDR3 is TGCGCCAGCAGCCAAGAACAGAACAGGGGGCTTGAAAAACTGTTTTTT.

This clone was seen a single time. The chain carries TRBV5-1 and TRBJ1-1; 7 positions agree with TRBD1. Germline CDR1 SGHRS, CDR2 YFSETQ. V was clipped by 2 bases and J by 7 bases; unmatched bases: 17. The CDR3 extends over 17 amino acids. CDR3 coding DNA: TGCGCCAGCAGCTTTCGCACAGGGGTTCATCTTAACGGTGAAGCTTTCTTT. This encodes CASSFRTGVHLNGEAFF.

The rearrangement links TRBV4-3 to TRBJ2-1, with D maybe TRBD2 (5 bases). The germline V and J ends were trimmed by 3 bases and 5 bases, with 8 bases remaining between them. The CDR3 has 13 amino acids. Germline V lookup: CDR1 LGHNA, CDR2 YSLEER. CDR3 sequence: CASSQDWDNEQFF. The CDR3 DNA sequence: TGCGCCAGCAGCCAGGACTGGGACAATGAGCAGTTCTTC.

This sequence joins TRBV6-5 and TRBJ2-3; 7 positions agree with TRBD2. J was trimmed by 4 bases and V by 2 bases; bases with no gene match: 6. The CDR3 covers 15 residues. Germline loops: CDR1 MNHEY, CDR2 SVGAGI. Here the CDR3 reads CASSYVWGGADTQYF. The CDR3 region has the DNA TGTGCCAGCAGTTACGTATGGGGGGGGGCAGATACGCAGTATTTT.

This clone has more than one count but fewer than ten. CDR3 DNA: TGTGCCAGCAAGCTAGCGGGTGTTTACAATGAGCAGTTCTTC. Its translation: CASKLAGVYNEQFF. This chain uses TRBV7-2 with TRBJ2-1; 8 bases align to TRBD2. This CDR3 contains 14 residues. Trimming at V came to 7 bases and at J to 4 bases, leaving 6 bases not matched to a gene. In germline, CDR1 is SGHTA, CDR2 FQGNSA.

The chain employs TRBV5-6 and TRBJ1-6, with TRBD1 matching over 8 bases. V trimming: 3 bases; J trimming: 0 bases; junction bases outside the gene matches: 2. The CDR3 extends over 16 amino acids. The V gene's germline CDR1 is SGHDT and CDR2 YYEEEE. CDR3 nucleotides: TGTGCCAGCAGCTACACAGGGGGCTCCTATAATTCACCCCTCCACTTT. It yields the protein CASSYTGGSYNSPLHF.